Listed here are 28 T cell receptor beta chains from one sample, sequenced in a study of ipilimumab plus nivolumab after autologous stem cell transplantation. TCRdb's table, derived via immunoSEQ multiplex PCR, lists solely in-frame clones and lacks some. The repertoire holds 15,000 to 20,000 clones, 70% to 80% seen once, with roughly 10% in the top ten. The sequencing used PBMCs, collected in a trial of ipilimumab plus nivolumab as post-transplant consolidation. These receptors originate from a male donor with diffuse large B-cell lymphoma.

This clone was detected only once. The identical CDR3 is also encoded by other nucleotide sequences in the sample. J is TRBJ1-2 and V is TRBV9; possible D gene TRBD1, 5 bases. Trimming took 4 bases from V and 14 from J, leaving 27 bases between them. CDR1 is SGDLS and CDR2 is YYNGEE in the germline V gene. The CDR3 length is 15 residues. The CDR3 is CASSPGTGGMKRATF. The CDR3 DNA is TGTGCCAGCAGCCCGGGGACGGGGGGGATGAAGAGGGCGACCTTC.

Here the CDR3 reads CATSRDRGGQPQHF. The CDR3, as DNA: TGTGCCACCAGCAGAGACAGAGGGGGACAGCCCCAGCATTTT. V gene TRBV15 combines with J gene TRBJ1-5; D possibly corresponds to TRBD1 (6 bases). This CDR3 comprises 14 residues. The V end was cut by 0 bases, the J end by 7 bases, with 10 bases between. Germline V CDR1 and CDR2: LNHNV, YYDKDF (reference sequence).

The chain has TRBV19 and TRBJ2-2; 8 bases are shared with TRBD1. The CDR3 runs to 16 residues. The J segment lost 0 bases and the V segment lost 7 bases, leaving 7 bases of the junction unmatched. Looked up from germline, CDR1 is LNHDA and CDR2 is SQIVND (reference sequence). The CDR3 here is CASTAGTGANTGELFF. The CDR3, as DNA: TGTGCCAGTACCGCCGGGACAGGCGCGAACACCGGGGAGCTGTTTTTT. Based on the CDR3 plus reference TRBV19 and TRBJ2-2, the full variable domain is DGGITQSPKYLFRKEGQNVTLSCEQNLNHDAMYWYRQDPGQGLRLIYYSQIVNDFQKGDIAEGYSVSREKKESFPLTVTSAQKNPTAFYLCASTAGTGANTGELFFGEGSRLTVL.

The gene calls are TRBV7-2 and TRBJ2-3, with TRBD2 matching over 10 bases. J was trimmed by 4 bases and V by 5 bases; bases with no gene match: 6. Looked up from germline, CDR1 is SGHTA and CDR2 is FQGNSA. This CDR3 spans 15 amino acids. The CDR3 loop is CASSPQRGGADTQYF. CDR3 nucleotides: TGTGCCAGCAGCCCGCAGCGGGGGGGCGCAGATACGCAGTATTTT.

The J gene is TRBJ2-7, the V gene TRBV2, with TRBD1 matching over 10 bases. V trimming: 2 bases; J trimming: 6 bases; junction bases outside the gene matches: 4. Germline assignment: CDR1 SNHLY and CDR2 FYNNEI. The CDR3 sequence is 14 residues long. DNA of the CDR3: TGTGCCAGCAGTGAACAAGGGACAGGGGCCGAGCAGTACTTC. It translates to CASSEQGTGAEQYF.

The chain combines TRBV6-5 with TRBJ2-7; D is perhaps TRBD1 (6 bases). Trimming removed 6 bases at V and 5 bases at J, with 17 bases between. The CDR3 has 14 residues. Germline V gene sequence: CDR1 MNHEY, CDR2 SVGAGI. The CDR3 region has the DNA TGTGCCAGCAGCTCGACTTTCAGGGGCCACGAGCAGTACTTC. Protein sequence: CASSSTFRGHEQYF.

Details on this clone: This sample also contains other DNA sequences that code for the same CDR3. The chain couples TRBV4-3 to TRBJ2-3, with TRBD2 identical over 11 bases. This CDR3 is 15 amino acids long. J was trimmed by 3 bases and V by 6 bases; bases with no gene match: 5. The germline CDR1 and CDR2 sequences are LGHNA and YSLEER. In DNA, the CDR3 is TGCGCCAGCAGTAGCGGGGGGGGAGGGACAGATACGCAGTATTTT. Its protein is CASSSGGGGTDTQYF.

V gene TRBV4-1 combines with J gene TRBJ2-7, with 7 bases aligning to TRBD1. This CDR3 contains 15 residues. J was trimmed by 3 bases and V by 2 bases; bases with no gene match: 7. The V gene's germline CDR1 is MGHRA and CDR2 YSYEKL. In DNA form, the CDR3 reads TGCGCCAGCAGCCAAAAACAGGGGTCGAACTACGAGCAGTACTTC. Amino acid sequence: CASSQKQGSNYEQYF.

The chain carries TRBV2 and TRBJ1-5; TRBD1 matches 7 bases. The CDR3 sequence is 16 residues long. With V trimmed by 6 bases and J by 3 bases, 11 bases remained unmatched. The V gene's germline CDR1 is SNHLY and CDR2 FYNNEI. The CDR3: CASRKATGSYNQPQHF. The CDR3 bases are TGTGCCAGCAGAAAGGCGACAGGGAGTTACAATCAGCCCCAGCATTTT.

DNA of the CDR3: TGTGCCAGCAGCTCGGGACAGGGGGCCGGAGAGACCCAGTACTTC. Translation gives CASSSGQGAGETQYF. The rearrangement links TRBV5-4 to TRBJ2-5, with 12 bases fitting TRBD1. From germline, CDR1 is SGHNT and CDR2 YYREEE (reference sequence). The CDR3 is 15 amino acids. V was pared by 3 bases and J by 4 bases, with 4 bases of the junction left unmatched.

The genes are TRBV27 and TRBJ2-3; 11 nucleotides align to TRBD2. V trimming: 5 bases; J trimming: 3 bases; junction bases outside the gene matches: 10. Per the germline V gene, CDR1 is MNHEY and CDR2 is SMNVEV (reference sequence). The CDR3 is made up of 17 amino acids. The CDR3 region has the DNA TGTGCCAGCAGTGGGTTTAGCGGGGGGGCCGAGACAGATACGCAGTATTTT. The encoded protein is CASSGFSGGAETDTQYF.

The CDR3 bases are TGTGCCAGCAGTCTCGACTGGCGCTCCTACGAGCAGTACTTC. It specifies CASSLDWRSYEQYF. The rearrangement joins TRBV11-2 to TRBJ2-7; D remains ambiguous. V was clipped by 6 bases and J by 0 bases, with 12 bases between them. CDR1 and CDR2 from the germline V gene are SGHAT and FQNNGV. The CDR3 runs to 14 residues.

The chain carries TRBV19 and TRBJ2-3, with 7 bases aligning to TRBD1. The J segment lost 1 base and the V segment lost 5 bases, leaving 6 bases of the junction unmatched. Germline loops: CDR1 LNHDA, CDR2 SQIVND (reference sequence). This CDR3 has 15 amino acids. The CDR3 reads CASSSRQGGTDTQYF. Written as DNA, the CDR3 is TGTGCCAGTAGTTCCCGACAGGGTGGCACAGATACGCAGTATTTT.

About this clone: Other DNA sequences in the same sample also yield this CDR3. The chain uses TRBV7-2 and TRBJ2-7, with D maybe TRBD2 (7 bases). Trimming pared 3 bases from V and 2 bases from J, leaving 11 bases between. Germline V gene sequence: CDR1 SGHTA, CDR2 FQGNSA. The CDR3 is 14 residues long. CDR3 DNA sequence: TGTGCCAGCAGCTTTACGGGGGGCCCCTACGAGCAGTACTTC. As protein: CASSFTGGPYEQYF.

The chain carries TRBV5-1 and TRBJ1-2, with 7 bases identical to TRBD1. Germline CDR1 and CDR2: SGHRS and YFSETQ. V lost 0 bases, J lost 3 bases, and 11 bases stayed unmatched. The CDR3 loop spans 17 amino acids. The CDR3 region is CASSLGQGLDWDYGYTF. Written as DNA, the CDR3 is TGCGCCAGCAGCTTGGGACAGGGTTTAGATTGGGACTATGGCTACACCTTC.

The chain combines TRBV5-6 with TRBJ1-4, with D perhaps matching TRBD1 (5 bases). Trimming stripped 0 bases from V and 10 bases from J, with 13 bases between. This CDR3 region has 14 residues. From germline, CDR1 is SGHDT and CDR2 YYEEEE. CDR3 loop: CASSLGRLGGKLFF. The DNA of the CDR3 is TGTGCCAGCAGCTTGGGACGTTTGGGGGGAAAACTGTTTTTT.

The rearrangement links TRBV4-1 to TRBJ2-5; tentative D call: TRBD2 (6 bases). This CDR3 has 14 amino acids. Germline CDR1 and CDR2: MGHRA and YSYEKL. The ends were cut back, 6 bases at V and 9 bases at J, with 20 bases in the middle. The CDR3: CASSPGLPPGAQYF. The CDR3 DNA reads TGCGCCAGCAGTCCAGGACTACCCCCCGGGGCCCAGTACTTC.

The chain joins TRBV20-1 to TRBJ1-2, with D hard to call. The CDR3 covers 10 residues. CDR1 is DFQATT, CDR2 SNEGSKA, per germline (reference sequence). Trimming removed 6 bases from V and 7 bases from J, with 9 bases in between. CDR3 in DNA: TGCAGTGCGAGCCAGCTTGGCTACACCTTC. This encodes CSASQLGYTF.

The chain is built from TRBV5-1 and TRBJ2-5; 8 bases are a match to TRBD1. The J call is doubtful: the DNA matches TRBJ2-7 better. CDR1 and CDR2 from the germline V gene are SGHRS and YFSETQ. This CDR3 region has 14 residues. Here the CDR3 DNA reads TGCGCCAGCGCCGGGCAGGGGGCATTGGACGAGCAGTACTTC. It is translated as CASAGQGALDEQYF.

V usage is TRBV9 and J usage is TRBJ2-2; D is perhaps TRBD2 (6 bases). Between the trimmed V and J ends, which lost 0 bases and 6 bases, there was a span of 15 bases. The CDR3 is 16 residues long. Germline V gene data show CDR1 as SGDLS and CDR2 as YYNGEE. CDR3 sequence (DNA): TGTGCCAGCAGCGTAGCTCGGGGATGGGACTCCGGGGAGCTGTTTTTT. Protein sequence: CASSVARGWDSGELFF.

The chain couples TRBV4-1 to TRBJ1-1, with TRBD1 identical over 9 bases. Germline values: CDR1 MGHRA, CDR2 YSYEKL. V trimming: 0 bases; J trimming: 5 bases; junction bases outside the gene matches: 4. The CDR3 covers 15 residues. This CDR3 reads CASSQDRGQGTEAFF. The CDR3 nucleotides read TGCGCCAGCAGCCAAGATCGCGGACAGGGGACTGAAGCTTTCTTT.

The chain uses TRBV11-2 and TRBJ2-5; 9 nucleotides match TRBD2. V shed 0 bases and J 5 bases; nucleotides not matched to a gene: 4. The CDR3 totals 15 residues. Germline values: CDR1 SGHAT, CDR2 FQNNGV. Written as DNA, the CDR3 is TGTGCCAGCAGCTTAGAGAATCTAGCGGGGGAGACCCAGTACTTC. Its translation is CASSLENLAGETQYF.

The V and J genes are TRBV5-1 and TRBJ1-1; D remains ambiguous. The V gene lost 3 bases and the J gene lost 0 bases, with 6 bases spanning the gap. The CDR3 totals 13 residues. Germline V CDR1 and CDR2: SGHRS, YFSETQ. The CDR3 bases are TGCGCCAGCAGCTCACAGATGAACACTGAAGCTTTCTTT. Translated: CASSSQMNTEAFF.

The rearrangement joins TRBV4-2 to TRBJ1-5, with D unresolved. Looked up from germline, CDR1 is LGHNA and CDR2 is YNFKEQ. Trimming took 0 bases from V and 7 from J, leaving 13 bases between them. The CDR3 contains 15 residues. The CDR3, as DNA: TGTGCCAGCAGCCAAGAGAGGCGGGCCAGCCAGCCCCAGCATTTT. It is translated as CASSQERRASQPQHF.

By share of the sample, this clone is medium-sized (0.01 to 0.1%). This chain joins TRBV7-6 and TRBJ1-1; weak D call: TRBD1 (6 bases). Germline V gives CDR1 SGHVS, CDR2 FNYEAQ. Trimming cost V 6 bases and J 8 bases, with 16 bases left between them. CDR3 length: 13 residues. In nucleotides, the CDR3 is TGTGCCAGCAGTCCCGCCGGGGGCAACGAAGCTTTCTTT. Translated, it gives CASSPAGGNEAFF.

The chain links TRBV5-1 to TRBJ2-5, with D maybe TRBD1 (8 bases). The germline V gene encodes CDR1 SGHRS and CDR2 YFSETQ. V lost 4 bases and J lost 5, with 12 bases in between. This CDR3 has 13 residues. The CDR3, as DNA: TGCGCCAGCAGCCAACAGGGGGGGGAGACCCAGTACTTC. Translated: CASSQQGGETQYF.

The table lists this clone with a count of one. V is TRBV4-1 and J is TRBJ1-1, with D maybe TRBD1 (5 bases). The CDR3 is made up of 15 amino acids. CDR1 MGHRA and CDR2 YSYEKL come from the germline V gene. V was pared by 4 bases and J by 4 bases, with 16 bases between. The CDR3 loop reads CASSRQQSGGTEAFF. Written as DNA, the CDR3 is TGCGCCAGCAGCCGACAGCAAAGCGGGGGCACTGAAGCTTTCTTT.

This clone was found once. This chain joins TRBV5-6 and TRBJ1-6; D uncertain. Looked up from germline, CDR1 is SGHDT and CDR2 is YYEEEE. V shed 1 base and J shed 10 bases, with 12 bases lying between them. There are 14 residues in the CDR3. The CDR3 DNA is TGTGCCAGCAGCTTGCCATACGTTGACTCACCCCTCCACTTT. Its protein product is CASSLPYVDSPLHF.